This is a list of T cell receptor beta chains from one sample in a study of response to subunit inactivated influenza vaccine. One entry per CDR3 protein results from TCRdb running MiXCR on the RT-PCR reads. This sample has 530,000 or so distinct CDR3 sequences, with 12% to 15% found just once. Specimen: PBMCs from blood, collected less than 13 days after vaccination. Source of these receptors: a man over 45 who received an inactivated influenza vaccine. Each CDR3 is given with its conserved first and last residue. The D gene is left open where the match is weak. The size field is filled for only some rows; it gives once, few, many or a size class.

v_call,d_call,j_call,clone_size,cdr3_nt,cdr3_aa
TRBV7-2,.,TRBJ2-7,few,TGTGCCAGCAGCTTAGGGGGGTTTGGCGAGCAGTACTTC,CASSLGGFGEQYF
TRBV18,.,TRBJ1-1,few,TGTGCCAGCTCACCAAACAAATTAGAAGCTTTCTTT,CASSPNKLEAFF
TRBV20-1,TRBD1,TRBJ2-7,few,TGCAGTGCGCCGGGACAGACCTACGAGCAGTACTTC,CSAPGQTYEQYF
TRBV6-2/TRBV6-3,.,TRBJ2-1,few,TGTGCCAGCAGTGCCGTGAATGAGCAGTTCTTC,CASSAVNEQFF
TRBV20-1,.,TRBJ1-6,.,TGCAGTGCTAGAGATGGTGGGAGCTCCTATAATTCACCCCTCCACTTT,CSARDGGSSYNSPLHF
TRBV2,.,TRBJ1-5,few,TGTGCCAGCACCAAGGGCCTCCAGCATCCCCAGCATTTT,CASTKGLQHPQHF
TRBV6-1,TRBD2,TRBJ2-1,few,TGTGCCAGCAGTACCCTCGGGACTAGCGGGAGGGTTGAGCAGTTCTTC,CASSTLGTSGRVEQFF
TRBV20-1,.,TRBJ2-6,.,TGCAGTGCTAGAGTGCAGGGATCACTCGGGGCCAACGTCCTGACTTTC,CSARVQGSLGANVLTF
TRBV6-1,.,TRBJ2-2,few,TGTGCCAGCAGTCCGACGGTAGCGAACACCGGGGAGCTGTTTTTT,CASSPTVANTGELFF
TRBV7-9,TRBD1,TRBJ2-3,.,TGTGCCAGCAGCTTATCGGACAGGGGGCTAACAGATACGCAGTATTTT,CASSLSDRGLTDTQYF
TRBV27,.,TRBJ2-1,.,TGTGCCAGCAGTTTGGACTACCCCTACAATGAGCAGTTCTTC,CASSLDYPYNEQFF
TRBV9,.,TRBJ2-7,.,TGTGCCAGCAGCCCGGGGACCGTAGCCTCCTACGAGCAGTACTTC,CASSPGTVASYEQYF
TRBV7-2,.,TRBJ1-3,.,TGTGCCAGCAGCTTAGTAAAGGACAGCGCCATATATTTT,CASSLVKDSAIYF
TRBV7-9,.,TRBJ2-7,few,TGTGCCAGCAGCCCAGAGGTCCCTCCTTACGAGCAGTACTTC,CASSPEVPPYEQYF
TRBV12-3/TRBV12-4,.,TRBJ2-7,.,TGTGCCAGCGGTTCTGGCGGGACACAATACGAGCAGTACTTC,CASGSGGTQYEQYF
TRBV7-8,.,TRBJ2-3,few,TGTGCCAGCAGCTTAGGGGCAGGAGGACTAACAGATACGCAGTATTTT,CASSLGAGGLTDTQYF
TRBV24-1,.,TRBJ2-5,many,TGTGCCACCAGTGATTTGGGAGAGGGAGTCCAAGAGACCCAGTACTTC,CATSDLGEGVQETQYF
TRBV7-2,.,TRBJ2-3,few,TGTGCCAGCACCCGGGGCCCCACAGATACGCAGTATTTT,CASTRGPTDTQYF
TRBV6-5,TRBD2,TRBJ2-1,many,TGTGCCAGCAGTTACTCTGGCGGGAGCTCCTACAATGAGCAGTTCTTC,CASSYSGGSSYNEQFF
TRBV4-2,TRBD1,TRBJ2-7,few,TGTGCCAGCAGCCAAGATCTAGAGACAGGGGGTCGCGAGCAGTACTTC,CASSQDLETGGREQYF
TRBV5-6,.,TRBJ2-3,many,TGTGCCAGCAGCCTTCCGGGAGTTCAGGCGCAGTATTTT,CASSLPGVQAQYF
TRBV27,TRBD1,TRBJ1-5,few,TGTGCCAGCAGTTCCACAGGGGTCAGCAATCAGCCCCAGCATTTT,CASSSTGVSNQPQHF
TRBV5-1,TRBD1,TRBJ2-1,.,TGCGCCAGCAGCGAGGACAGGGGGTACTACAATGAGCAGTTCTTC,CASSEDRGYYNEQFF
TRBV28,.,TRBJ2-7,few,TGTGCCAGCAGTTTTAGGGCGGCAACTCGGGAGCAGTACTTC,CASSFRAATREQYF
TRBV7-9,.,TRBJ1-1,.,TGTGCCAGCAGCCCCCGCAGACTCCGTCGGGACACTGAAGCTTTCTTT,CASSPRRLRRDTEAFF
TRBV7-2,.,TRBJ2-7,.,TGTGCCAGCAGCGTCACCGGGACGGTCGACTACGAGCAGTACTTC,CASSVTGTVDYEQYF
TRBV12-3/TRBV12-4,.,TRBJ2-3,few,TGTGCCAGCAGTTTCGGGTGGGGGGCTAGCACAGATACGCAGTATTTT,CASSFGWGASTDTQYF
TRBV12-3/TRBV12-4,TRBD1,TRBJ2-5,few,TGTGCCAGCAGACCGGGACAGGGGTCGCAGACCCAGTACTTC,CASRPGQGSQTQYF
TRBV7-9,.,TRBJ2-7,many,TGTGCCAGCGGAACACCTTGGGGCGGTAACGAGCAGTACTTC,CASGTPWGGNEQYF
TRBV28,TRBD1,TRBJ1-2,.,TGTGCCAGCACCCGGACAGGGCGGGATGGCTACACCTTC,CASTRTGRDGYTF
TRBV6-2/TRBV6-3,.,TRBJ2-7,.,TGTGCCAGCAGTTACTCGATAGAGGGTAATACCTACGAGCAGTACTTC,CASSYSIEGNTYEQYF
TRBV6-1,.,TRBJ2-5,.,TGTGCCAGCACCATAGGCATGGGACAAGAAGAGACCCAGTACTTC,CASTIGMGQEETQYF
TRBV6-2/TRBV6-3,TRBD1,TRBJ2-1,.,TGTGCCAGCAGTTACTCGAGGCCCCAGGGGGCCCGGGGATTTTCCTACAATGAGCAGTTCTTC,CASSYSRPQGARGFSYNEQFF
TRBV4-3,TRBD2,TRBJ2-3,few,TGCGCCAGCAGCCAAGTCTTTGGGAGGGGCACAGATACGCAGTATTTT,CASSQVFGRGTDTQYF